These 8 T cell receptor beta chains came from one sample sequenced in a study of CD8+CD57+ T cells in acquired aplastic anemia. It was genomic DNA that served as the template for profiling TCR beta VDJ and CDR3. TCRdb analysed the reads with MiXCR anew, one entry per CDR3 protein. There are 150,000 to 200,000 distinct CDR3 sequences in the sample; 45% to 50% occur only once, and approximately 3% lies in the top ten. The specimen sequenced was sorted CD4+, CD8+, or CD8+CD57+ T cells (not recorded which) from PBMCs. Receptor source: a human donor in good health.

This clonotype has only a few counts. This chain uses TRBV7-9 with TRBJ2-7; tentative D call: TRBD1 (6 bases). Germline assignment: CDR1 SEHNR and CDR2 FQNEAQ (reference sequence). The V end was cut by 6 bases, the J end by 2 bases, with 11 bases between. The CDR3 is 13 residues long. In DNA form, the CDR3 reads TGTGCCAGCAGTTTGGACAGCCCCTACGAGCAGTACTTC. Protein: CASSLDSPYEQYF.

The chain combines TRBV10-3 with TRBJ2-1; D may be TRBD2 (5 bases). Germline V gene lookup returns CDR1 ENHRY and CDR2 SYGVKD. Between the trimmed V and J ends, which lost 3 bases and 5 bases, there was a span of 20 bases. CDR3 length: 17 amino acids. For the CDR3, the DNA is TGTGCCATCAGTGATGGAGGCAGATCCTTTTCGGACAATGAGCAGTTCTTC. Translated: CAISDGGRSFSDNEQFF.

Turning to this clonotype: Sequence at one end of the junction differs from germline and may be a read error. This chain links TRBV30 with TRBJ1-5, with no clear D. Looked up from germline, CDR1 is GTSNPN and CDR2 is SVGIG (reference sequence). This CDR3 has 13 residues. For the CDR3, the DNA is TGTGCCTGGAGTAGGGCAGCAAATCAGCCCCGGCATTTT. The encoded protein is CAWSRAANQPRHF.

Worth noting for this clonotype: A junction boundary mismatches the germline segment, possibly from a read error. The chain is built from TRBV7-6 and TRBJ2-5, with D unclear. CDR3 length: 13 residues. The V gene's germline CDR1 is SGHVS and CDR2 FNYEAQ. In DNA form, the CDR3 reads TGTGCCAGCGGCTTAGTGGATTTAGAGACCCAGTACTTC. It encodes CASGLVDLETQYF. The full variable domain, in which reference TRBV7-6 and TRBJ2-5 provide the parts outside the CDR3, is GAGVSQSPRYKVTKRGQDVALRCDPISGHVSLYWYRQALGQGPEFLTYFNYEAQQDKSGLPNDRFSAERPEGSISTLTIQRTEQRDSAMYRCASGLVDLETQYFGPGTRLLVL.

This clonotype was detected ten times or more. CDR3 coding DNA: TGCAGTGCTAGAGATGTGGGAGTGGGTGAGCAGTACTTC. It codes for CSARDVGVGEQYF. J is TRBJ2-7 and V is TRBV20-1; possible D gene TRBD2, 5 bases. V was cut by 0 bases and J by 7 bases, with 13 bases left in between. The CDR3 is 13 residues long. The germline V gene has CDR1 DFQATT and CDR2 SNEGSKA (reference sequence).

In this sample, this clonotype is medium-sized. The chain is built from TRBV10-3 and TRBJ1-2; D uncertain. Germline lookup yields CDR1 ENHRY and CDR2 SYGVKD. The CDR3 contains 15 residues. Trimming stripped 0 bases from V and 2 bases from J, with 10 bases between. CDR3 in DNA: TGTGCCATCAGTGAGTCCTACGGAGGGAACTATGGCTACACCTTC. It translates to CAISESYGGNYGYTF.

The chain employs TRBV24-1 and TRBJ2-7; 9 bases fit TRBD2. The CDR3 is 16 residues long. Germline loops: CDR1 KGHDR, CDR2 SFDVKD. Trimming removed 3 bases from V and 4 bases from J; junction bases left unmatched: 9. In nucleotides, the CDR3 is TGTGCCACCAGTGATACCCATGGACTAGCGTCATACGAGCAGTACTTC. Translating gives CATSDTHGLASYEQYF.

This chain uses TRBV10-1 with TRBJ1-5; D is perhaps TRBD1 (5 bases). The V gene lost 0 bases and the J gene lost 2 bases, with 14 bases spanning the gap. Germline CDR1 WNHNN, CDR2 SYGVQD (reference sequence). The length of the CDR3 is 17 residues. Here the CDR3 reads CASSESMTADRNQPQHF. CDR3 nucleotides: TGCGCCAGCAGTGAGTCTATGACAGCCGATCGCAATCAGCCCCAGCATTTT.